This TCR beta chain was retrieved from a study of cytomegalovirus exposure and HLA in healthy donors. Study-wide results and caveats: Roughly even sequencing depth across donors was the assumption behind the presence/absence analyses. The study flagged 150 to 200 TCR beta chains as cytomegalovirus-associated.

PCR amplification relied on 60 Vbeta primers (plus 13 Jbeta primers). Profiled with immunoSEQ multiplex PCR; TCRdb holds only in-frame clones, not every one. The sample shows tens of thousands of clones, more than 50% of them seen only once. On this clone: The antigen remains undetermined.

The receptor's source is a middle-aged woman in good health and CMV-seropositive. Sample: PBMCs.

CDR3 residues: CSVVSLTGTGANVLTF. The CDR3 bases are TGCAGCGTTGTTAGTCTGACGGGGACTGGGGCCAACGTCCTGACTTTC. The chain links TRBV29-1 to TRBJ2-6, with TRBD2 as a possible D gene (5 bases). Trimming stripped 4 bases from V and 2 bases from J, with 15 bases between. The CDR3 covers 16 residues. From germline, CDR1 is SQVTM and CDR2 ANQGSEA. Using reference TRBV29-1 and TRBJ2-6 for the parts outside the CDR3, the full variable domain is SAVISQKPSRDICQRGTSLTIQCQVDSQVTMMFWYRQQPGQSLTLIATANQGSEATYESGFVIDKFPISRPNLTFSTLTVSNMSPEDSSIYLCSVVSLTGTGANVLTFGAGSRLTVL.